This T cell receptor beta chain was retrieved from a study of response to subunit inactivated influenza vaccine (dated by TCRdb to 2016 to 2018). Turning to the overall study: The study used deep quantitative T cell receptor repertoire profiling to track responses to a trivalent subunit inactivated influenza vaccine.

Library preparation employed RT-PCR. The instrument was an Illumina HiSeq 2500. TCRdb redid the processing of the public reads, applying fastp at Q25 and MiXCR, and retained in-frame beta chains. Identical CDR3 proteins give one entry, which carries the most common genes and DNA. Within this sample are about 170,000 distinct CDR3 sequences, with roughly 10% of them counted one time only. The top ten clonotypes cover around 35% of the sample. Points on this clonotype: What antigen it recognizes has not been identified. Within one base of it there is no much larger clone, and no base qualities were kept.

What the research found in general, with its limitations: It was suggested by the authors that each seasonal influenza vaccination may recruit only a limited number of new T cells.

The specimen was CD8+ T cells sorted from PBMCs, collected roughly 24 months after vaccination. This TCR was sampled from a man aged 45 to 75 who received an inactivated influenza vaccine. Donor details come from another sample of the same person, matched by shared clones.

The CDR3 protein is CASSVPGLVDSYNEQFF. The DNA sequence is given as TGTGCCAGCAGCGTACCGGGACTAGTTGACTCCTACAATGAGCAGTTCTTC. The rearrangement combines TRBV7-9 with TRBJ2-1; the junction holds 8 bases that match TRBD2. The CDR3, cysteine through phenylalanine, is 17 amino acids long. The read is trimmed to its CDR3 DNA, 51 bases read in frame from base 1. The germline V gene (reference sequence) sets CDR1 to SEHNR and CDR2 to FQNEAQ. Relative to germline, V is missing 5 bases and J is missing 0 bases, with 9 bases of the junction outside any gene match.